This T cell receptor beta chain was sequenced for a study of T-cell memory formation after mild COVID-19. Ten or more counts support this clonotype. TCRdb processed the 5' RACE reads anew with MiXCR; each CDR3 protein has one entry. The table includes about 400,000 distinct CDR3 sequences, less than 25% detected once. Germline V gene lookup returns CDR1 SGHRS and CDR2 YFSETQ. The V segment lost 0 bases and the J segment 5 bases; nucleotides outside the gene matches: 11. CDR3 length: 16 amino acids. This TCR was recovered from an adult woman who had mild COVID-19 (a few samples of this study predate the infection). Cell type and time point are not known. The sequenced sample was PBMCs or a T cell subset sorted from them (not recorded which). The chain has TRBV5-1 and TRBJ2-7; TRBD1 matches at 7 bases. The DNA for the CDR3 is TGCGCCAGCAGCTTGGATACAGGGGCTTTTAGGAACGAGCAGTACTTC. It specifies CASSLDTGAFRNEQYF. The full variable domain, in which reference TRBV5-1 and TRBJ2-7 provide the parts outside the CDR3, is KAGVTQTPRYLIKTRGQQVTLSCSPISGHRSVSWYQQTPGQGLQFLFEYFSETQRNKGNFPGRFSGRQFSNSRSEMNVSTLELGDSALYLCASSLDTGAFRNEQYFGPGTRLTVT.